This TCR beta chain was documented in a study of identical twins. This clonotype was counted many times. TCRdb reprocessed the 5' RACE reads with MiXCR, giving one entry per CDR3 protein. The repertoire holds roughly 280,000 distinct CDR3 sequences, with nearly 9.5% as singletons. The same specimen was also included in a second study, on yellow fever vaccine responses in identical twins.

The sequence was obtained from a woman aged 18-29 years in good health. The specimen was CD8+ T cells sorted from blood.

The CDR3 region is CASSYMSSYEQYF. The CDR3 DNA reads TGTGCCAGCAGTTATATGAGCTCCTACGAGCAGTACTTC. The V and J genes are TRBV6-2 or TRBV6-3 and TRBJ2-7; D is undetermined. This CDR3 has 13 residues. Between the trimmed V and J ends, which lost 3 bases and 0 bases, there was a span of 6 bases. CDR1 and CDR2 (germline): MNHEY, SVGEGT.